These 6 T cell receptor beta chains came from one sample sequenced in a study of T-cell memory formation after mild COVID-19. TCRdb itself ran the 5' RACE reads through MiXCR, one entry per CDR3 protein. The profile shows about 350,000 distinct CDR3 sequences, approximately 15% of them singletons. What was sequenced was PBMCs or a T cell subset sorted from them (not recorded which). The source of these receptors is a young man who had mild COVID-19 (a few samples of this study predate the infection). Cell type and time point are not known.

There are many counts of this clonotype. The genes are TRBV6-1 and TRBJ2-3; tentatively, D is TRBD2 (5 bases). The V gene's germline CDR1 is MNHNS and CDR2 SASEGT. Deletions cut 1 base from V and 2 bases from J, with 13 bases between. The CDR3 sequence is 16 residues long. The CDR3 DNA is TGTGCCAGCAGTGAAGGGATCGCCGGGAACACAGATACGCAGTATTTT. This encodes CASSEGIAGNTDTQYF.

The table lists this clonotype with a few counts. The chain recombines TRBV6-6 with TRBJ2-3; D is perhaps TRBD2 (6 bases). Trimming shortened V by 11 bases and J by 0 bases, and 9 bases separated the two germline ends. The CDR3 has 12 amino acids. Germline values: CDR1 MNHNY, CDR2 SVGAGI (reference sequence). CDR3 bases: TGTGCCGGAGGGTCTAGCACAGATACGCAGTATTTT. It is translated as CAGGSSTDTQYF.

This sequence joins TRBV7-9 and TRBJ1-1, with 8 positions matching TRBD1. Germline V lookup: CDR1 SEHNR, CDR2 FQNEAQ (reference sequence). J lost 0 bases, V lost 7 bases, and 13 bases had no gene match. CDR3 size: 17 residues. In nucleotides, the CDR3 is TGTGCCAGCATCCCCCCAGCAGGACAGGGCATGAACACTGAAGCTTTCTTT. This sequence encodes CASIPPAGQGMNTEAFF.

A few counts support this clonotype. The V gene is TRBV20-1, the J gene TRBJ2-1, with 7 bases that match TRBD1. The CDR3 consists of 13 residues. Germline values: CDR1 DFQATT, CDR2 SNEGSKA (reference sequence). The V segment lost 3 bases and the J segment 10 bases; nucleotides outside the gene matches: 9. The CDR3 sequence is CSARAMTGSEQFF. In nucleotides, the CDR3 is TGCAGTGCTAGGGCTATGACAGGGTCGGAGCAGTTCTTC.

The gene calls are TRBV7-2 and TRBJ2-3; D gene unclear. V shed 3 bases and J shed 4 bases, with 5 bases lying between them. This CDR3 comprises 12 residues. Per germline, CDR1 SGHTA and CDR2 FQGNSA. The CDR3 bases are TGTGCCAGCAGCTTGAGATCAGATACGCAGTATTTT. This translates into CASSLRSDTQYF.

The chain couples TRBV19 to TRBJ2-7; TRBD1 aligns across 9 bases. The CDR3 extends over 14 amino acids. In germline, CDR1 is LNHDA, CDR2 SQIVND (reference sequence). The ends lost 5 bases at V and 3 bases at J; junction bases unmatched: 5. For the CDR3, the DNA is TGTGCCAGTAGTGGCCGGACAGGGGACTACGAGCAGTACTTC. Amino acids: CASSGRTGDYEQYF.